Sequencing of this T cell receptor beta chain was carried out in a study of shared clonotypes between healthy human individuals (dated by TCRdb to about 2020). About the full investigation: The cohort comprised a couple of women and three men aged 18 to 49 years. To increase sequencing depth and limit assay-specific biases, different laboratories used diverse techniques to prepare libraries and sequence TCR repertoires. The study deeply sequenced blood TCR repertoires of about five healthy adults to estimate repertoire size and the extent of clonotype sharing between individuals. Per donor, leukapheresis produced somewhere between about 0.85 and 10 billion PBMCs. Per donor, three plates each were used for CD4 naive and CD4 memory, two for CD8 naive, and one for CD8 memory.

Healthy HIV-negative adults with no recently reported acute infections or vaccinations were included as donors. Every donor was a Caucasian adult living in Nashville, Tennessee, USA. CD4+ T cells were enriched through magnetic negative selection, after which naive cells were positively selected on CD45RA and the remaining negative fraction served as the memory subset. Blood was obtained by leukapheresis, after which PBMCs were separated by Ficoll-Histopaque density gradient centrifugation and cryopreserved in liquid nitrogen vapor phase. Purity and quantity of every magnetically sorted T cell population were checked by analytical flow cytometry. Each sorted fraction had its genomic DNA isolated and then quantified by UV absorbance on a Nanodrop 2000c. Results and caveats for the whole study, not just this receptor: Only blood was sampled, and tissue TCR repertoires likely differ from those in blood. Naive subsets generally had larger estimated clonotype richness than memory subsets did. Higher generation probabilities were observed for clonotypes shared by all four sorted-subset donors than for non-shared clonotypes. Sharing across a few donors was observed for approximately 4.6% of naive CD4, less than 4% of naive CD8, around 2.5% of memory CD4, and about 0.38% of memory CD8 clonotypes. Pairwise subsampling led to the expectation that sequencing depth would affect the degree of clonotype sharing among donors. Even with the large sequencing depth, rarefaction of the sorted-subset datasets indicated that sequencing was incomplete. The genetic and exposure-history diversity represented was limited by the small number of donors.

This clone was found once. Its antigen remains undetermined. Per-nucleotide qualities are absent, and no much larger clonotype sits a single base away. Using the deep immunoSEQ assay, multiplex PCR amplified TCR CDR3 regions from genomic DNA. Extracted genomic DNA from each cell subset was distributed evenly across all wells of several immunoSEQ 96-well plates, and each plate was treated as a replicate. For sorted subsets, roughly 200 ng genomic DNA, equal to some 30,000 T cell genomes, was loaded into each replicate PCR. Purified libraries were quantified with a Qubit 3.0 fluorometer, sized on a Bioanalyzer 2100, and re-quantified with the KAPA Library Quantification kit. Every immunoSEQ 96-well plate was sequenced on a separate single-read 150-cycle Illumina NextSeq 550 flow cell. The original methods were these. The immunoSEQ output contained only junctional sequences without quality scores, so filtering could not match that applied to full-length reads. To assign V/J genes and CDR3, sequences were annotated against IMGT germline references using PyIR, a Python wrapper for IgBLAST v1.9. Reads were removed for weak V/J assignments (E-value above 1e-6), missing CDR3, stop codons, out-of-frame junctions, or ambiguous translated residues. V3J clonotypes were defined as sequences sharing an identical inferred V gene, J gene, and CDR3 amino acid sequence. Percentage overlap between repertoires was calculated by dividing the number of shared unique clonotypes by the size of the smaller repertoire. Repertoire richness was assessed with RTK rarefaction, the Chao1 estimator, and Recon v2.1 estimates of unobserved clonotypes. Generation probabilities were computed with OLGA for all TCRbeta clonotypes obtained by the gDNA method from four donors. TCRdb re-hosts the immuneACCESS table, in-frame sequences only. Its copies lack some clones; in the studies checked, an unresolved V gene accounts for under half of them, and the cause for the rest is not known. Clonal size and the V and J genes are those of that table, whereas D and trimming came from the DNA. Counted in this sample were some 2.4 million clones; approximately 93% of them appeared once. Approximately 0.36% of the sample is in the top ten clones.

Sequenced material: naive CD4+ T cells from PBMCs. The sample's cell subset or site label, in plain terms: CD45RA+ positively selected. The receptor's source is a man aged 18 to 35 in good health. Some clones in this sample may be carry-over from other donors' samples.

The DNA sequence reads TGCGCCAGCAGGGACTTAGCTACAGATACGCAGTATTTT. This codes for CASRDLATDTQYF. In this chain, TRBV5-1 is recombined with TRBJ2-3; TRBD2 is possibly the D segment (5 matching bases). V and J are truncated by 5 bases and 3 bases respectively, leaving an intervening sequence of 10 bases. There are 13 amino acids in the CDR3, from cysteine to phenylalanine inclusive. The CDR3 DNA has 39 bases and is translated from base 1. CDR1 and CDR2 were assigned from the germline V gene as SGHRS and YFSETQ.